The T cell receptor beta chain described here comes from a study of blood T cells in healthy people across ages. The overall study: Per two T cells, template switching captured roughly one barcoded beta molecule. General study points: Considered underestimates were the diversity estimates obtained from one million T cells.

As regards this clonotype: The antigen is not known.

Trimming took off 1 base at V and 4 bases at J, with 10 bases between the two ends. Germline V gene lookup returns CDR1 SEHNR and CDR2 FQNEAQ (reference sequence). This CDR3 comprises 14 residues. Primed by a sample-barcoded 5' primer and a J-beta primer mix, a second PCR proceeded for about 6 to 11 cycles. From the 5' RACE reads, TCRdb called clonotypes with MiXCR, one entry per CDR3 protein. In the table there are roughly 1.5 million distinct CDR3 sequences, 35% to 45% of which are singletons. The clonotype was recovered from a woman aged 18-30 years in good health. The sample taken for sequencing was blood. V is TRBV7-9 and J is TRBJ1-1; D might be TRBD1 (5 bases). The CDR3 sequence is CASSLDQGITEAFF. CDR3 sequence (DNA): TGTGCCAGCAGCTTAGACCAGGGTATCACTGAAGCTTTCTTT.